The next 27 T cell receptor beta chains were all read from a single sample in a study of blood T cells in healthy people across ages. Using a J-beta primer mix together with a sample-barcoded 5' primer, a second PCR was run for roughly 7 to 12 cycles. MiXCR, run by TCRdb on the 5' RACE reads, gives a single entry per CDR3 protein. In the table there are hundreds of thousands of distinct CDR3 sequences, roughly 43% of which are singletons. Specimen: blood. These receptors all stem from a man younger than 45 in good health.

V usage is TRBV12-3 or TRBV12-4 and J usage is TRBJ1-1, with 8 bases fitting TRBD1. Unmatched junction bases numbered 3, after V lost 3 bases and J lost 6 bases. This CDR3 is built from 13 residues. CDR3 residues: CASSLDRAAEAFF. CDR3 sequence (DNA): TGTGCCAGCAGTTTGGACAGGGCCGCTGAAGCTTTCTTT.

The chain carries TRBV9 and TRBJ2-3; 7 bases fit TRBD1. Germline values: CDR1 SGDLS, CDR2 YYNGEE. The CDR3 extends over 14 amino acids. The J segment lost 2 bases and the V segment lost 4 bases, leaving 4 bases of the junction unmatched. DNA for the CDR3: TGTGCCAGCAGCATGGGACAGATCACAGATACGCAGTATTTT. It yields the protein CASSMGQITDTQYF.

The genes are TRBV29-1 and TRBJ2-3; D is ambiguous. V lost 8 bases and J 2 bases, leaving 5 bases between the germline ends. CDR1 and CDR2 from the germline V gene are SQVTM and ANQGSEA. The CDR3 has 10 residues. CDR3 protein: CSSDTDTQYF. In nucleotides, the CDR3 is TGCAGCTCTGACACAGATACGCAGTATTTT.

CDR3 in amino acids: CSGAGTSDENEQFF. The CDR3 DNA sequence: TGCAGCGGGGCCGGGACTAGCGACGAGAATGAGCAGTTCTTC. This chain connects TRBV29-1 to TRBJ2-1; TRBD2 agrees at 10 bases. Germline V lookup: CDR1 SQVTM, CDR2 ANQGSEA. CDR3 length equals 14 residues. V was clipped by 7 bases and J by 7 bases; unmatched bases: 10.

CDR3 coding DNA: TGCAGTGCCGTCGGACAGGGCAATCAGCCCCAGCATTTT. Translation: CSAVGQGNQPQHF. The chain links TRBV20-1 to TRBJ1-5, with 7 bases matching TRBD1. The CDR3 contains 13 residues. Germline CDR1 is DFQATT and CDR2 is SNEGSKA (reference sequence). V gave up 6 bases and J gave up 2 bases; unmatched junction bases: 4.

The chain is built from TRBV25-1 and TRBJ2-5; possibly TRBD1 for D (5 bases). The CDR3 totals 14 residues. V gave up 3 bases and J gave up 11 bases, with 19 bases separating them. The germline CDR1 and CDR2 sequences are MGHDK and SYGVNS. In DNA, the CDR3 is TGTGCCAGCAGTGATCCCTCAGGGTCTTCCAAGCAGTACTTC. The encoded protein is CASSDPSGSSKQYF.

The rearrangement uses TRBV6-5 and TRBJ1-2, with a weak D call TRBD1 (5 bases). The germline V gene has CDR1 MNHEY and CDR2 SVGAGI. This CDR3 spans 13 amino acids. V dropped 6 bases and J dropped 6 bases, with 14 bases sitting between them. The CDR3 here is CASRDSPGDGYTF. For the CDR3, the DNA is TGTGCCAGCAGAGACAGCCCCGGTGATGGCTACACCTTC.

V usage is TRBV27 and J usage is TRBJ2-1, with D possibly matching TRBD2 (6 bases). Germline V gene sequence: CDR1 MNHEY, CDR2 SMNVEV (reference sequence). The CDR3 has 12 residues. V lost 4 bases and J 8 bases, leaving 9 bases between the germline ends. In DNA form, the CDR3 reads TGTGCCAGCAGTTATGGAGGGGATGAGCAGTTCTTC. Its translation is CASSYGGDEQFF.

The CDR3 reads CASSRLKTRGATTDTQYF. As DNA, the CDR3 is TGTGCCAGCAGCCGGCTGAAAACGCGGGGGGCCACCACAGATACGCAGTATTTT. This rearrangement joins TRBV3-1 to TRBJ2-3; 8 positions agree with TRBD2. The CDR3 contains 18 residues. Germline V gene data show CDR1 as LGHDT and CDR2 as YNNKEL (reference sequence). V was pared by 4 bases and J by 2 bases, with 14 bases of the junction left unmatched.

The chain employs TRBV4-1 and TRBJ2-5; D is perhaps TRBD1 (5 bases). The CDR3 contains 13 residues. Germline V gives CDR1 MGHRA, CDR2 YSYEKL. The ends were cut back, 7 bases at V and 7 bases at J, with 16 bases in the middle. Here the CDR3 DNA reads TGCGCCAGCACCGAACAGGATAGGGGGACCCAGTACTTC. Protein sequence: CASTEQDRGTQYF.

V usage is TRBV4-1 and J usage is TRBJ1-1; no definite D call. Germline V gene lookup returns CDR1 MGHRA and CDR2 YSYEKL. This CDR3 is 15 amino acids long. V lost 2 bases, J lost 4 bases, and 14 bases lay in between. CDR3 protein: CASSQFGGMGTEAFF. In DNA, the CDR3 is TGCGCCAGCAGCCAATTCGGAGGTATGGGCACTGAAGCTTTCTTT.

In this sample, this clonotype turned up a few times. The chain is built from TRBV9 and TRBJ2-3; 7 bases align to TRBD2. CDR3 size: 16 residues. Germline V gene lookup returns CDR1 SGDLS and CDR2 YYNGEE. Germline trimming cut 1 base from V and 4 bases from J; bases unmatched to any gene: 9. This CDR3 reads CASSVRAGIFPDTQYF. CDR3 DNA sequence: TGTGCCAGCAGCGTAAGAGCGGGGATCTTCCCAGATACGCAGTATTTT. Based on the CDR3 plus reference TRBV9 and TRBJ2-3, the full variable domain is DSGVTQTPKHLITATGQRVTLRCSPRSGDLSVYWYQQSLDQGLQFLIQYYNGEERAKGNILERFSAQQFPDLHSELNLSSLELGDSALYFCASSVRAGIFPDTQYFGPGTRLTVL.

The CDR3 reads CASSETNYGYTF. The CDR3 coding sequence is TGTGCCAGCAGTGAAACGAACTATGGCTACACCTTC. The rearrangement links TRBV25-1 to TRBJ1-2; D remains ambiguous. In germline, CDR1 is MGHDK, CDR2 SYGVNS. The CDR3 is made up of 12 amino acids. The V gene lost 2 bases and the J gene lost 2 bases, with 3 bases spanning the gap.

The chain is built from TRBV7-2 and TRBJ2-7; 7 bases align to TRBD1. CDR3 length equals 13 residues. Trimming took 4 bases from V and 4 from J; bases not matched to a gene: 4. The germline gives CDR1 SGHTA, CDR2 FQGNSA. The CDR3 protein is CASSSDRKYEQYF. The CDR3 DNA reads TGTGCCAGCAGCTCGGACAGGAAGTACGAGCAGTACTTC.

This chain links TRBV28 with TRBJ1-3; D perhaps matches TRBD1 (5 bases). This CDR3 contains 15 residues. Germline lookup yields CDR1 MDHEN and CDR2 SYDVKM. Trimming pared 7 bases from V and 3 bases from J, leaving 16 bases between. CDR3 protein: CASIPGELGGNTIYF. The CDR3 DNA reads TGTGCCAGCATTCCGGGGGAATTGGGTGGAAACACCATATATTTT.

CDR3 region: CSAPAGGHSYNEQFF. The CDR3, as DNA: TGCAGTGCTCCGGCAGGGGGCCACTCCTACAATGAGCAGTTCTTC. The genes are TRBV20-1 and TRBJ2-1; 8 bases align to TRBD1. The V gene's germline CDR1 is DFQATT and CDR2 SNEGSKA (reference sequence). The CDR3 loop spans 15 amino acids. The V and J ends lost 5 bases and 0 bases, in that order; junction bases with no gene match: 6.

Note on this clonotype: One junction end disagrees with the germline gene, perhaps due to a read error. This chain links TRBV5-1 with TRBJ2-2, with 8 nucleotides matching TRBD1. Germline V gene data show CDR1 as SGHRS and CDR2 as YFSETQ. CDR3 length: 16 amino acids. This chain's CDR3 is CACSLGQGSNTGELFF. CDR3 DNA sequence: TGCGCCTGCAGCCTCGGACAGGGATCCAACACCGGGGAGCTGTTTTTT.

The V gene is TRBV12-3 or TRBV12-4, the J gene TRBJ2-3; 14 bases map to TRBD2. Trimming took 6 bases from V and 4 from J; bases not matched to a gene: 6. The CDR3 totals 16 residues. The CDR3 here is CASRPTSGGASDTQYF. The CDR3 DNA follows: TGTGCCAGCAGGCCGACTAGCGGGGGGGCTTCAGATACGCAGTATTTT.

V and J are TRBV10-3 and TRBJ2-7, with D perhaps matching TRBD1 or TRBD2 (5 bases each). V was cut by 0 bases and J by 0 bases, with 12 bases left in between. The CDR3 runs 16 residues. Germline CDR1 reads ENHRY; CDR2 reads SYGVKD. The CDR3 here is CAISESWSGSSYEQYF. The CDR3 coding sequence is TGTGCCATCAGTGAGTCGTGGTCAGGGAGCTCCTACGAGCAGTACTTC.

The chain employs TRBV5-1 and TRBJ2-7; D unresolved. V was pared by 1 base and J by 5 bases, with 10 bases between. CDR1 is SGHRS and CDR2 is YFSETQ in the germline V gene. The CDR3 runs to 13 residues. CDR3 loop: CASSLLGSDEQYF. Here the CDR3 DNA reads TGCGCCAGCAGCTTGTTAGGGTCCGACGAGCAGTACTTC.

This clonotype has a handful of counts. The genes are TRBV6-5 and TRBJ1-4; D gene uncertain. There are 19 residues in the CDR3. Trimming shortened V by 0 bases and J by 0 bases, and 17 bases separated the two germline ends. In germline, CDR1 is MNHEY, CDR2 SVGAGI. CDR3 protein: CASSYSIGGQAATNEKLFF. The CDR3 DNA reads TGTGCCAGCAGTTACTCCATCGGCGGGCAAGCCGCAACTAATGAAAAACTGTTTTTT.

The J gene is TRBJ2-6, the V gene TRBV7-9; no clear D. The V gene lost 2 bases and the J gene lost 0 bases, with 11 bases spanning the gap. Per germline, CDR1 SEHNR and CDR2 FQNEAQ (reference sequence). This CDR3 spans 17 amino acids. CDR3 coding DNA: TGTGCCAGCAGCTTATCCGAGTGGAGCTCTGGGGCCAACGTCCTGACTTTC. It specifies CASSLSEWSSGANVLTF.

The CDR3 DNA reads TGTGCCAGCAGCGTAGAACAGGCGGGTCAGCCCCAGCATTTT. The encoded protein is CASSVEQAGQPQHF. The chain links TRBV7-8 to TRBJ1-5, with TRBD1 as a possible D gene (5 bases). The CDR3 runs 14 residues. V was shortened by 5 bases and J by 6 bases, with 14 bases between the two germline ends. Germline V lookup: CDR1 SGHVS, CDR2 FQNEAQ.

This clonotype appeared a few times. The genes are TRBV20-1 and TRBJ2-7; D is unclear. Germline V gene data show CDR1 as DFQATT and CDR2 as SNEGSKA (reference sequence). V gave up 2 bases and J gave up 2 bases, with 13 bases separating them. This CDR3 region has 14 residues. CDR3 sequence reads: CSARFQSGTYEQYF. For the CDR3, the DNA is TGCAGTGCTAGATTCCAGTCTGGAACCTACGAGCAGTACTTC.

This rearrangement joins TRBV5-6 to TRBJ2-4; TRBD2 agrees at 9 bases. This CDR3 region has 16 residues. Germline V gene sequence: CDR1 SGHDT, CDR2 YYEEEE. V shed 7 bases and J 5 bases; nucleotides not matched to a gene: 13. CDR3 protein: CASFLGAGGSENIQYF. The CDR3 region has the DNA TGTGCCAGCTTCCTAGGGGCGGGGGGGTCTGAAAACATTCAGTACTTC.

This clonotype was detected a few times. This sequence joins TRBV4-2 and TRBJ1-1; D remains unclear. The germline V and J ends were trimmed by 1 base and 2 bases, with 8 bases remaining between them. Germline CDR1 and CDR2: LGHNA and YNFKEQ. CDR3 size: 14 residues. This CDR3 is CASSQGELNTEAFF. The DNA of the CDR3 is TGTGCCAGCAGCCAAGGGGAACTAAACACTGAAGCTTTCTTT.

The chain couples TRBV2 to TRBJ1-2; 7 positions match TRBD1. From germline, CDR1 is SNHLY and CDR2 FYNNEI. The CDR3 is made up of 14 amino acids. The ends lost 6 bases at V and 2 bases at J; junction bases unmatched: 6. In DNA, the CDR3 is TGTGCCAGCAGCGAATCGGACAGGAACTATGGCTACACCTTC. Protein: CASSESDRNYGYTF.